These 14 T cell receptor beta chains came from one sample sequenced in a study of beta chain features in type 1 diabetes. Of the isolated RNA, all was reverse transcribed, and so the sequenced material was expressed TCRB transcripts. Generated by immunoSEQ multiplex PCR, the TCRdb table keeps only in-frame clones and is missing some. The data hold more than 300,000 clones, with 7% to 10% observed a single time. Overall study results and limits: Researchers report that Type 1 diabetes patients had moderately but significantly shorter TCRB CDR3s across all four CD4+ subsets.

For these TCRs, the target antigens are not known. The sample was central memory CD4+ T cells from blood. The source of these receptors is a man aged 25 to 40 with type 1 diabetes.

The chain is built from TRBV6-5 and TRBJ1-4; 7 positions match TRBD1. Germline V gene lookup returns CDR1 MNHEY and CDR2 SVGAGI. V trimming: 5 bases; J trimming: 10 bases; junction bases outside the gene matches: 10. The CDR3 is 14 residues long. This CDR3 is CASSTSRGGGKLFF. CDR3 nucleotide sequence: TGTGCCAGCAGTACCTCCAGGGGGGGCGGAAAACTGTTTTTT.

The rearrangement links TRBV6-1 to TRBJ1-1, with unresolved D. V shed 3 bases and J shed 5 bases, with 16 bases lying between them. The germline V gene encodes CDR1 MNHNS and CDR2 SASEGT. This CDR3 comprises 15 residues. The CDR3 region is CASSDGHNGKTEAFF. CDR3 nucleotides: TGTGCCAGCAGTGACGGGCATAATGGGAAGACTGAAGCTTTCTTT.

In this sample, this clone turned up a few times. The V and J genes are TRBV6-5 and TRBJ1-1; TRBD1 matches at 8 bases. Trimming removed 8 bases from V and 4 bases from J; junction bases left unmatched: 6. The CDR3 spans 13 residues. Germline CDR1 reads MNHEY; CDR2 reads SVGAGI. Here the CDR3 DNA reads TGTGCCAGCTTCGGACAGGGAGGCACTGAAGCTTTCTTT. Amino acid sequence: CASFGQGGTEAFF.

Only a few counts were recorded for this clone. This chain links TRBV29-1 with TRBJ1-6; 8 nucleotides line up with TRBD1. The germline V gene encodes CDR1 SQVTM and CDR2 ANQGSEA. Unmatched junction bases numbered 5, after V lost 6 bases and J lost 10 bases. This CDR3 is 12 amino acids long. The CDR3 region is CSVATGDSPLHF. CDR3 nucleotide sequence: TGCAGCGTGGCGACAGGGGACTCACCCCTCCACTTT.

The J gene is TRBJ2-2, the V gene TRBV7-9, with a tentative D call TRBD1 (5 bases). With 4 bases removed from V and 7 bases from J, the gap between germline ends came to 10 bases. CDR1 is SEHNR, CDR2 FQNEAQ, per germline (reference sequence). This CDR3 spans 13 amino acids. CDR3 nucleotide sequence: TGTGCCAGCAGCTCAGGGTTGAACGGGGAGCTGTTTTTT. Translation gives CASSSGLNGELFF.

V and J are TRBV5-4 and TRBJ2-7, with D perhaps matching TRBD2 (5 bases). Trimming removed 0 bases at V and 4 bases at J, with 8 bases between. The CDR3 loop spans 13 amino acids. Germline-derived CDR1 and CDR2 are SGHNT and YYREEE (reference sequence). The CDR3 is CASSLGEGYEQYF. For the CDR3, the DNA is TGTGCCAGCAGCTTGGGCGAGGGTTACGAGCAGTACTTC.

CDR3 nucleotide sequence: TGCAGCGTTGGGGACAGCTATCAGCCCCAGCATTTT. Its translation is CSVGDSYQPQHF. The chain is built from TRBV29-1 and TRBJ1-5, with 7 bases aligning to TRBD1. Per germline, CDR1 SQVTM and CDR2 ANQGSEA. CDR3 size: 12 residues. Trimming removed 4 bases from V and 5 bases from J; junction bases left unmatched: 2.

This clone was seen more than once but under ten times. The V and J genes are TRBV12-5 and TRBJ2-3, with 7 bases aligning to TRBD1. Germline CDR1 LGHNT, CDR2 FRNRAP. The CDR3 length is 14 residues. Trimming took 5 bases from V and 2 from J; bases not matched to a gene: 4. The chain's CDR3 is CASGPGQTTDTQYF. The CDR3 DNA is TGTGCTAGTGGTCCGGGACAGACCACAGATACGCAGTATTTT.

This clone has just a few counts. The chain uses TRBV11-3 and TRBJ2-5; 7 positions match TRBD1. The CDR3 is 14 amino acids. CDR1 is SGHNT and CDR2 is YENEEA in the germline V gene. V trimming: 3 bases; J trimming: 3 bases; junction bases outside the gene matches: 4. The CDR3 is CASSLGTGEETQYF. The CDR3 DNA is TGTGCCAGCAGCTTGGGTACAGGGGAAGAGACCCAGTACTTC.

The table lists this clone with a few counts. The chain couples TRBV10-3 to TRBJ2-5; TRBD2 agrees at 7 bases. The CDR3 sequence is 14 residues long. Germline V gene sequence: CDR1 ENHRY, CDR2 SYGVKD. Trimming removed 4 bases from V and 4 bases from J; junction bases left unmatched: 6. The CDR3 loop is CAISAQRGRETQYF. CDR3 DNA sequence: TGTGCCATCAGTGCCCAGCGGGGTAGAGAGACCCAGTACTTC.

The chain uses TRBV7-2 and TRBJ2-1; 8 bases are a match to TRBD2. Germline values: CDR1 SGHTA, CDR2 FQGNSA. This CDR3 spans 18 amino acids. V was clipped by 5 bases and J by 3 bases; unmatched bases: 15. CDR3 nucleotide sequence: TGTGCCAGCAGCCCCCTGAGGGTGGCGGGGGGAATCTACAATGAGCAGTTCTTC. Translated: CASSPLRVAGGIYNEQFF.

This clone has a handful of counts. The V and J genes are TRBV7-2 and TRBJ2-3; D call uncertain. Germline loops: CDR1 SGHTA, CDR2 FQGNSA. V lost 3 bases to trimming and J lost 4 bases, with 5 bases between them. This CDR3 spans 12 amino acids. The CDR3 is CASSFAADTQYF. CDR3 sequence (DNA): TGTGCCAGCAGCTTTGCAGCAGATACGCAGTATTTT.

The CDR3 region is CASKRSLNNEKLFF. Written as DNA, the CDR3 is TGTGCCAGCAAGAGGTCTCTAAATAATGAAAAACTGTTTTTT. The chain carries TRBV2 and TRBJ1-4, with unresolved D. The CDR3 loop spans 14 amino acids. Germline values: CDR1 SNHLY, CDR2 FYNNEI. The V end lost 7 bases, the J end lost 4 bases, and 13 bases lay between the germline ends.

This clone came up a few times. The chain couples TRBV29-1 to TRBJ1-1; TRBD1 is a possible D gene (6 bases). CDR1 and CDR2 from the germline V gene are SQVTM and ANQGSEA. Trimming cost V 6 bases and J 1 base, with 18 bases left between them. CDR3 length: 15 amino acids. The DNA for the CDR3 is TGCAGCGTCCAGACATGGACAGAACGGAACACTGAAGCTTTCTTT. Translation gives CSVQTWTERNTEAFF.